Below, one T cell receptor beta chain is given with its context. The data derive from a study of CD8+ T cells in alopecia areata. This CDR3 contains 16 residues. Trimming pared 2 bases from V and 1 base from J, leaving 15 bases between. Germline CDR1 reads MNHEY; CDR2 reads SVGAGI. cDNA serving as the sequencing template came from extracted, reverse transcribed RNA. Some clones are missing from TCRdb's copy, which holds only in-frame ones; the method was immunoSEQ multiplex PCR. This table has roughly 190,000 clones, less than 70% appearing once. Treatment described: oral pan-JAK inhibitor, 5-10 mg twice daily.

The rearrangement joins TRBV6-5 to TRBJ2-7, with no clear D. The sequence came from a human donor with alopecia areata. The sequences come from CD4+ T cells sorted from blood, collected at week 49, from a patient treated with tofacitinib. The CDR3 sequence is CASSYAKVTFSYEQYF. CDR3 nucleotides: TGTGCCAGCAGTTACGCAAAAGTGACATTTTCCTACGAGCAGTACTTC.